These 32 T cell receptor beta chains were all obtained from the same sample, sequenced in a study of cytomegalovirus exposure and HLA in healthy donors. The PCR was carried out with 60 Vbeta primers and 13 Jbeta primers. Using immunoSEQ multiplex PCR, the repertoire was profiled, and TCRdb retains in-frame clones only, with some absent. This sample has approximately 170,000 clones, with about three quarters found just once. The sample taken for sequencing was PBMCs. The receptors originated from a woman aged 40 to 55 in good health and CMV-seropositive.

A single count supports this clone. The chain combines TRBV7-2 with TRBJ2-5, with D perhaps matching TRBD1 (6 bases). CDR3 length equals 16 residues. The germline V gene has CDR1 SGHTA and CDR2 FQGNSA. V was cut by 0 bases and J by 5 bases, with 16 bases left in between. The CDR3, as DNA: TGTGCCAGCAGCTTAGCGCTTGGGGGCGCAGGGGAGACCCAGTACTTC. Translated: CASSLALGGAGETQYF. The complete variable domain, with remaining parts taken from reference TRBV7-2 and TRBJ2-5, reads GAGVSQSPSNKVTEKGKDVELRCDPISGHTALYWYRQSLGQGLEFLIYFQGNSAPDKSGLPSDRFSAERTGGSVSTLTIQRTQQEDSAVYLCASSLALGGAGETQYFGPGTRLLVL.

Only one count was recorded for this clone. V gene TRBV14 combines with J gene TRBJ2-1; maybe TRBD1 (5 bases). V lost 3 bases and J 7 bases, leaving 13 bases between the germline ends. The CDR3 sequence is 14 residues long. CDR1 is SGHDN and CDR2 is FVKESK in the germline V gene. CDR3 in amino acids: CASSHRVGMNEQFF. The CDR3 bases are TGTGCCAGCAGCCACAGGGTAGGCATGAATGAGCAGTTCTTC. The variable domain in full, completed from reference TRBV14 and TRBJ2-1, reads EAGVTQFPSHSVIEKGQTVTLRCDPISGHDNLYWYRRVMGKEIKFLLHFVKESKQDESGMPNNRFLAERTGGTYSTLKVQPAELEDSGVYFCASSHRVGMNEQFFGPGTRLTVL.

The chain recombines TRBV5-3 with TRBJ2-2; 10 bases are shared with TRBD2. TRBV5-3 is assigned to the ORF class and has an uncertain function. This CDR3 contains 15 residues. Trimming at V came to 4 bases and at J to 6 bases, leaving 6 bases not matched to a gene. The CDR3 region is CARSERGGKPGELFF. The CDR3 DNA follows: TGTGCCAGAAGCGAGCGGGGGGGAAAACCCGGGGAGCTGTTTTTT.

The sample holds one count of this clone. The V call is TRBV6-1, the J call TRBJ2-2, with 7 bases that match TRBD2. Per germline, CDR1 MNHNS and CDR2 SASEGT. There are 14 residues in the CDR3. Trimming removed 11 bases from V and 4 bases from J; junction bases left unmatched: 10. The DNA of the CDR3 is TGTGCCTCTGGACTAGATCCCCGCACCGGGGAGCTGTTTTTT. The encoded protein is CASGLDPRTGELFF.

This clone was found once. The chain carries TRBV10-1 and TRBJ2-5; 10 nucleotides match TRBD2. The J segment lost 5 bases and the V segment lost 5 bases, leaving 5 bases of the junction unmatched. The CDR3 sequence is 14 residues long. CDR1 is WNHNN and CDR2 is SYGVQD in the germline V gene (reference sequence). The CDR3 protein is CASSTSGAGETQYF. CDR3 coding DNA: TGCGCCAGCAGTACTAGCGGGGCAGGGGAGACCCAGTACTTC.

The chain couples TRBV4-2 to TRBJ2-7, with 12 bases matching TRBD2. This CDR3 comprises 21 residues. V dropped 3 bases and J dropped 4; count of bases not matched to a gene: 22. From germline, CDR1 is LGHNA and CDR2 YNFKEQ. CDR3 protein: CASSQEPRGSSGRAQRYEQYF. CDR3 in DNA: TGTGCCAGCAGCCAGGAGCCTCGCGGCTCTAGCGGGAGGGCCCAGAGGTACGAGCAGTACTTC.

As for this clone: The same CDR3 can be traced to other DNA sequences in this sample. This sequence joins TRBV6-1 and TRBJ2-7; the match to TRBD1 covers 9 bases. V shed 6 bases and J 0 bases; nucleotides not matched to a gene: 3. CDR3 length: 14 amino acids. CDR1 is MNHNS, CDR2 SASEGT, per germline. The CDR3 region has the DNA TGTGCCAGCAGCGGGACAGGGTCCTCCTACGAGCAGTACTTC. It codes for CASSGTGSSYEQYF.

The V and J genes are TRBV5-8 and TRBJ2-7; the match to TRBD1 covers 7 bases. Trimming at V came to 4 bases and at J to 0 bases, leaving 7 bases not matched to a gene. Germline-derived CDR1 and CDR2 are SGHTS and YDEGEE. This CDR3 contains 15 residues. The CDR3 sequence: CASSTGQVHSYEQYF. CDR3 in DNA: TGTGCCAGCAGCACCGGACAGGTGCACTCCTACGAGCAGTACTTC. Combining the CDR3 with reference TRBV5-8 and TRBJ2-7 gives the whole variable domain EAGVTQSPTHLIKTRGQQATLRCSPISGHTSVYWYQQALGLGLQFLLWYDEGEERNRGNFPPRFSGRQFPNYSSELNVNALELEDSALYLCASSTGQVHSYEQYFGPGTRLTVT.

This clone appeared a single time. This chain joins TRBV5-4 and TRBJ1-2, with D tentatively TRBD1 (5 bases). CDR3 length: 14 amino acids. The V gene lost 4 bases and the J gene lost 7 bases, with 17 bases spanning the gap. Per the germline V gene, CDR1 is SGHNT and CDR2 is YYREEE (reference sequence). The CDR3 DNA follows: TGTGCCAGCAGCACGGGGGACCTCCAGACTGGCTACACCTTC. Amino acid sequence: CASSTGDLQTGYTF.

The chain is built from TRBV18 and TRBJ2-7; tentatively, D is TRBD1 (6 bases). The CDR3 length is 12 residues. Germline V gene lookup returns CDR1 KGHSH and CDR2 LQKENI. Trimming left V 3 bases short and J 6 bases short, with 9 bases between. The CDR3 DNA sequence: TGTGCCAGCTCACCGGACAGCTCCGAGCAGTACTTC. Translation: CASSPDSSEQYF.

The chain combines TRBV7-2 with TRBJ2-2, with D perhaps TRBD1 (5 bases). The CDR3 covers 15 residues. Germline CDR1 and CDR2: SGHTA and FQGNSA. V was pared by 0 bases and J by 3 bases, with 8 bases between. DNA of the CDR3: TGTGCCAGCAGCTTAGCGGGCAGGGACACCGGGGAGCTGTTTTTT. The encoded protein is CASSLAGRDTGELFF.

This sequence joins TRBV30 and TRBJ1-1, with D perhaps matching TRBD1 (6 bases). Germline-derived CDR1 and CDR2 are GTSNPN and SVGIG (reference sequence). Trimming removed 2 bases from V and 6 bases from J, with 13 bases in between. The CDR3 has 13 residues. CDR3 sequence reads: CAWSMGTWAEAFF. CDR3 sequence (DNA): TGTGCCTGGAGTATGGGGACATGGGCTGAAGCTTTCTTT.

A single count supports this clone. This rearrangement joins TRBV7-2 to TRBJ1-2; 9 bases are shared with TRBD1. Germline V gene sequence: CDR1 SGHTA, CDR2 FQGNSA. The V gene end was trimmed by 2 bases and the J gene end by 6 bases; junction bases not matched to a gene: 4. The CDR3 extends over 14 amino acids. CDR3 region: CASSLNRGQNGYTF. The CDR3 coding sequence is TGTGCCAGCAGCTTAAACAGGGGGCAAAATGGCTACACCTTC.

This clone has just one count. This chain connects TRBV7-9 to TRBJ2-1, with 11 bases fitting TRBD2. CDR1 is SEHNR and CDR2 is FQNEAQ in the germline V gene (reference sequence). The length of the CDR3 is 16 residues. Trimming cost V 1 base and J 2 bases; bases outside gene matches: 1. CDR3 bases: TGTGCCAGCAGCTTAGTTAGCGGGAGGGCCTACAATGAGCAGTTCTTC. The encoded protein is CASSLVSGRAYNEQFF.

The rearrangement uses TRBV5-6 and TRBJ2-1; 9 bases are a match to TRBD2. Germline V gene data show CDR1 as SGHDT and CDR2 as YYEEEE. CDR3 length equals 14 residues. V shed 4 bases, J shed 10 bases, and the junction held 9 bases outside the gene matches. The CDR3 is CASSPNIAGVEQFF. In DNA form, the CDR3 reads TGTGCCAGCAGCCCAAACATAGCGGGGGTGGAGCAGTTCTTC.

This chain links TRBV4-3 with TRBJ2-7; weak D call: TRBD2 (5 bases). The CDR3 has 14 amino acids. The V and J ends lost 0 bases and 1 base respectively, with 7 bases between them. Germline-derived CDR1 and CDR2 are LGHNA and YSLEER. The chain's CDR3 is CASSQDTGSYEQYF. Here the CDR3 DNA reads TGCGCCAGCAGCCAAGACACGGGGTCCTACGAGCAGTACTTC.

This chain joins TRBV5-1 and TRBJ2-2; D is unclear. This CDR3 contains 14 residues. Trimming cost V 8 bases and J 0 bases, with 11 bases left between them. The germline V gene has CDR1 SGHRS and CDR2 YFSETQ. The CDR3 loop is CASQTSPNTGELFF. Written as DNA, the CDR3 is TGCGCCAGTCAGACAAGCCCGAACACCGGGGAGCTGTTTTTT.

J is TRBJ1-3 and V is TRBV6-6; D is possibly TRBD1 (5 bases). Germline V gene lookup returns CDR1 MNHNY and CDR2 SVGAGI (reference sequence). Trimming pared 2 bases from V and 0 bases from J, leaving 5 bases between. CDR3 length: 14 amino acids. CDR3 loop: CASSYQGSGNTIYF. The CDR3 nucleotides are TGTGCCAGCAGTTACCAGGGCTCTGGAAACACCATATATTTT.

This clone was counted a few times. The rearrangement joins TRBV9 to TRBJ2-7; 7 nucleotides match TRBD1. This CDR3 is built from 17 residues. Per the germline V gene, CDR1 is SGDLS and CDR2 is YYNGEE. V was pared by 0 bases and J by 5 bases, with 14 bases of the junction left unmatched. The CDR3 DNA reads as TGTGCCAGCAGCGTAGCCCTCGAGGGGGCCCAAATGAACGAGCAGTACTTC. Protein sequence: CASSVALEGAQMNEQYF.

V gene TRBV7-9 combines with J gene TRBJ2-6; D not certain. This CDR3 has 14 residues. CDR1 and CDR2 from the germline V gene are SEHNR and FQNEAQ (reference sequence). V was clipped by 5 bases and J by 0 bases, with 5 bases between them. CDR3 sequence (DNA): TGTGCCAGCAGCCTTCCCTCTGGGGCCAACGTCCTGACTTTC. It translates to CASSLPSGANVLTF.

V and J are TRBV4-2 and TRBJ2-3; 9 bases line up with TRBD2. After removal of 7 bases from V and 3 bases from J, the junction contained 8 bases not matched to a gene. CDR1 LGHNA and CDR2 YNFKEQ come from the germline V gene. The CDR3 extends over 15 amino acids. The DNA of the CDR3 is TGTGCCAGCATACGGGGGACTAGCCTGACAGATACGCAGTATTTT. This encodes CASIRGTSLTDTQYF.

V is TRBV9 and J is TRBJ2-6, with TRBD2 matching over 10 bases. Trimming at V came to 2 bases and at J to 0 bases, leaving 11 bases not matched to a gene. Looked up from germline, CDR1 is SGDLS and CDR2 is YYNGEE. The CDR3 is made up of 20 amino acids. The CDR3 region has the DNA TGTGCCAGCAGCGTCAGATCCGGGAGCGGGGGGGCCTCTGGGGCCAACGTCCTGACTTTC. Its translation: CASSVRSGSGGASGANVLTF.

The chain employs TRBV10-1 and TRBJ2-2; D unclear. This CDR3 region has 13 residues. Trimming removed 3 bases from V and 1 base from J, with 3 bases in between. The germline CDR1 and CDR2 sequences are WNHNN and SYGVQD (reference sequence). CDR3 DNA sequence: TGCGCCAGCAGTGACGGGAACACCGGGGAGCTGTTTTTT. Protein product: CASSDGNTGELFF.

The chain uses TRBV2 and TRBJ1-2, with D perhaps matching TRBD1 (6 bases). The CDR3 covers 13 residues. Germline V gene lookup returns CDR1 SNHLY and CDR2 FYNNEI. Trimming removed 3 bases at V and 13 bases at J, with 18 bases between. In DNA form, the CDR3 reads TGTGCCAGCAGTGATATGGGGGCGCAAGGCCCCACCTTC. Encoded protein: CASSDMGAQGPTF.

A word on this clone: Other DNA sequences in the same sample also yield this CDR3. The J gene is TRBJ1-2, the V gene TRBV5-4, with D possibly TRBD1 on 6 matching bases. V was cut by 4 bases and J by 5 bases, with 12 bases left in between. Germline CDR1 is SGHNT and CDR2 is YYREEE (reference sequence). The CDR3 covers 13 residues. The chain's CDR3 is CASSVGQSYGYTF. The CDR3 nucleotides are TGTGCCAGCAGCGTGGGACAAAGTTATGGCTACACCTTC.

The CDR3 sequence is CASTAPGWYGYTF. In DNA form, the CDR3 reads TGTGCCAGCACGGCGCCGGGTTGGTATGGCTACACCTTC. The chain uses TRBV28 and TRBJ1-2; D unclear. The CDR3 spans 13 residues. The germline V and J ends were trimmed by 7 bases and 5 bases, with 14 bases remaining between them. The germline V gene encodes CDR1 MDHEN and CDR2 SYDVKM.

The chain joins TRBV7-2 to TRBJ2-1; 9 bases map to TRBD1. Germline trimming cut 5 bases from V and 10 bases from J; bases unmatched to any gene: 12. This CDR3 region has 15 residues. CDR1 is SGHTA and CDR2 is FQGNSA in the germline V gene. The CDR3 loop reads CASSPAGQGREEQFF. CDR3 nucleotide sequence: TGTGCCAGCAGCCCAGCAGGACAGGGGCGTGAAGAGCAGTTCTTC.

This chain connects TRBV27 to TRBJ1-2; no firm D call. V lost 6 bases and J lost 6, with 8 bases in between. This CDR3 contains 11 residues. Germline V CDR1 and CDR2: MNHEY, SMNVEV (reference sequence). The CDR3 reads CASRSEDGYTF. CDR3 DNA sequence: TGTGCCAGCAGATCGGAGGATGGCTACACCTTC.

This clone was recorded at least ten times. J is TRBJ1-1 and V is TRBV6-5; TRBD1 might be the D (6 bases). The germline V gene has CDR1 MNHEY and CDR2 SVGAGI. V was trimmed by 6 bases and J by 4 bases, leaving 15 bases between them. This CDR3 contains 14 residues. CDR3 amino acids: CASRVRGSGTEAFF. The CDR3 DNA follows: TGTGCCAGCAGAGTGAGGGGGTCGGGCACTGAAGCTTTCTTT.

The chain employs TRBV9 and TRBJ1-3, with TRBD1 matching over 8 bases. The ends lost 3 bases at V and 0 bases at J; junction bases unmatched: 8. There are 17 residues in the CDR3. Germline V gene data show CDR1 as SGDLS and CDR2 as YYNGEE. The CDR3 DNA sequence: TGTGCCAGCAGCGGGACCCCGGGACAGGACTCTGGAAACACCATATATTTT. It translates to CASSGTPGQDSGNTIYF.

The count of this clone is one. The chain links TRBV6-1 to TRBJ2-1, with a possible D match to TRBD1 (5 bases). V lost 3 bases, J lost 4 bases, and 7 bases lay in between. The CDR3 sequence is 13 residues long. CDR1 is MNHNS and CDR2 is SASEGT in the germline V gene. CDR3 nucleotide sequence: TGTGCCAGCAGTGAGGGGCGGTACAATGAGCAGTTCTTC. Protein: CASSEGRYNEQFF.

The chain employs TRBV5-5 and TRBJ1-4; 7 nucleotides match TRBD1. Germline values: CDR1 SGHKS, CDR2 YYEKEE (reference sequence). The CDR3 is 16 amino acids. The V gene end was trimmed by 3 bases and the J gene end by 6 bases; junction bases not matched to a gene: 11. The CDR3 spells CASSSNSGTVDEKLFF. The CDR3 DNA reads as TGTGCCAGCAGCTCGAACTCCGGGACAGTCGATGAAAAACTGTTTTTT.